This TCR beta chain was captured in a study of shared clonotypes between healthy human individuals. Within Nashville, Tennessee resided all donors, each a Caucasian adult. Unsorted PBMC samples were amplified in replicate PCRs containing around 300 ng DNA, 30,000 or so T cell genomes. Original data processing: In the immunoSEQ data, sequences were junction-only and lacked quality scores, so filtering differed. This table comes from immunoSEQ multiplex PCR, and its TCRdb copy is limited to in-frame clones, with some not included. The V and J calls and clone size are taken from that table; D and trimming were inferred from the DNA. Of 490,000 or so clones listed, about three quarters were seen once; the top ten hold under 15%. Per the germline V gene, CDR1 is SGHRS and CDR2 is YFSETQ. The CDR3 totals 16 residues. V dropped 0 bases and J dropped 3; count of bases not matched to a gene: 5.

The sequenced sample was PBMCs. This chain connects TRBV5-1 to TRBJ2-3; TRBD2 agrees at 9 bases. The sequence was collected from a woman between 40 and 55 years old in good health. Some clones in this sample may be carry-over from other donors' samples. DNA for the CDR3: TGCGCCAGCAGCTTGGAGGGTAGCGGGAGAACAGATACGCAGTATTTT. Its protein is CASSLEGSGRTDTQYF.